The next 9 T cell receptor beta chains were all read from a single sample in a study of T and B cells in COVID-19 patients. Each TRB amplification used roughly 220-550 ng of genomic DNA from blood. Multiplex PCR with BIOMED2 TRB-A/B primer pools amplified TRB rearrangements. Using its own MiXCR run on the multiplex PCR reads, TCRdb lists one record per CDR3 protein. The data contain 20,000 or so distinct CDR3 sequences, approximately 29% of them seen just once; the ten biggest clones take up approximately 2.2%. The sample comprised blood. These receptors were taken from a human donor who had recovered from COVID-19.

This clonotype was seen only once. The genes are TRBV6-1 and TRBJ1-2; TRBD1 matches at 7 bases. V shed 6 bases, J shed 4 bases, and the junction held 8 bases outside the gene matches. From germline, CDR1 is MNHNS and CDR2 SASEGT. CDR3 length: 14 amino acids. The CDR3, as DNA: TGTGCCAGCAGCCCCACTACAGGGGTCTATGGCTACACCTTC. It translates to CASSPTTGVYGYTF.

This clonotype was detected many times. V is TRBV5-5 and J is TRBJ2-2; 9 positions agree with TRBD1. CDR1 and CDR2 (germline): SGHKS, YYEKEE (reference sequence). V was pared by 5 bases and J by 6 bases, with 5 bases of the junction left unmatched. The CDR3 has 14 residues. Here the CDR3 reads CASSRDRVAGELFF. The CDR3 DNA reads as TGTGCCAGCAGTCGGGACAGGGTGGCCGGGGAGCTGTTTTTT.

This sequence joins TRBV6-5 and TRBJ1-6; D is unresolved. The V and J ends lost 2 bases and 5 bases respectively, with 22 bases between them. Germline CDR1 reads MNHEY; CDR2 reads SVGAGI. This CDR3 comprises 19 residues. CDR3 DNA: TGTGCCAGCAGTTACGGAGACGGGCCATTAGGCGGGGATAATTCACCCCTCCACTTT. It translates to CASSYGDGPLGGDNSPLHF.

By sample share, this clonotype is medium-sized. CDR3 protein: CASKGIRGGTSYNEQFF. CDR3 nucleotide sequence: TGTGCCAGTAAGGGGATTAGGGGGGGGACCTCCTACAATGAGCAGTTCTTC. V usage is TRBV19 and J usage is TRBJ2-1, with a weak D call TRBD2 (7 bases). CDR1 is LNHDA and CDR2 is SQIVND in the germline V gene (reference sequence). CDR3 length: 17 amino acids. With 7 bases removed from V and 0 bases from J, the gap between germline ends came to 19 bases.

This clonotype counts as medium-sized. This rearrangement joins TRBV19 to TRBJ1-1; 10 positions agree with TRBD1. The CDR3 is 14 amino acids. Unmatched junction bases numbered 4, after V lost 7 bases and J lost 2 bases. Germline V lookup: CDR1 LNHDA, CDR2 SQIVND (reference sequence). The CDR3, as DNA: TGTGCCAGTATCCGGGACAGGGGAAACACTGAAGCTTTCTTT. This gives the protein CASIRDRGNTEAFF.

This clonotype was counted only a few times. The chain employs TRBV6-2 or TRBV6-3 and TRBJ2-3; the match to TRBD2 covers 7 bases. The V segment lost 5 bases and the J segment 4 bases; nucleotides outside the gene matches: 6. Germline-derived CDR1 and CDR2 are MNHEY and SVGEGT. This CDR3 region has 14 residues. The CDR3 sequence: CASSTLARADTQYF. CDR3 DNA sequence: TGTGCCAGCAGTACACTAGCGCGCGCAGATACGCAGTATTTT.

CDR3 residues: CASKGLAGTDTQYF. The CDR3 DNA reads TGTGCCAGCAAGGGACTAGCGGGCACAGATACGCAGTATTTT. This sequence joins TRBV6-1 and TRBJ2-3; TRBD2 agrees at 11 bases. The CDR3 contains 14 residues. Looked up from germline, CDR1 is MNHNS and CDR2 is SASEGT. Unmatched junction bases numbered 1, after V lost 7 bases and J lost 1 base.

The chain recombines TRBV12-3 or TRBV12-4 with TRBJ2-6; TRBD1 agrees at 9 bases. The CDR3 runs 17 residues. Trimming removed 7 bases from V and 0 bases from J; junction bases left unmatched: 7. CDR3 bases: TGTGCCAGCACCACGGGACAGGGTATCTCTGGGGCCAACGTCCTGACTTTC. Translating it yields CASTTGQGISGANVLTF.

The chain links TRBV7-2 to TRBJ2-1; 8 bases fit TRBD2. Germline V CDR1 and CDR2: SGHTA, FQGNSA. CDR3 size: 15 residues. Losses at the gene ends were 5 bases for V and 2 bases for J; bases not matched to a gene: 5. The CDR3 here is CASSREGTTYNEQFF. CDR3 sequence (DNA): TGTGCCAGCAGCCGGGAGGGGACAACCTACAATGAGCAGTTCTTC.